The present TCR beta chain was sequenced within a study of response to subunit inactivated influenza vaccine. Findings of the study overall: New T cells are recruited in small numbers by each seasonal influenza vaccination, according to the authors' suggestion.

One entry per CDR3 protein results from TCRdb running MiXCR on the RT-PCR reads. This table holds about 780,000 distinct CDR3 sequences, approximately 17% found once. In the case of this clonotype: Its antigen remains unidentified.

The CDR3 spans 15 residues. V was clipped by 6 bases and J by 2 bases; unmatched bases: 4. The specimen comprised PBMCs from blood, sampled 4 to 6 days after vaccination. The TCR comes from a man between 45 and 60 years old who received an inactivated influenza vaccine. V gene TRBV12-3 or TRBV12-4 combines with J gene TRBJ1-5; 10 bases align to TRBD1. The CDR3 spells CASRTGTGGNQPQHF. As DNA, the CDR3 is TGTGCCAGCAGAACCGGGACAGGGGGCAATCAGCCCCAGCATTTT.